The sequence of this TCR beta chain was determined in a study of regulatory dendritic cells for organ transplantation. About this clone: The antigen remains unidentified.

Sequencing used immunoSEQ multiplex PCR; TCRdb keeps in-frame clones, though not all of them. The table includes 29,000 or so clones, 60% to 80% detected once. The CDR3 covers 10 residues. Germline V CDR1 and CDR2: DFQATT, SNEGSKA (reference sequence). Between the trimmed V and J ends, which lost 3 bases and 5 bases, there was a span of 5 bases. Memory T cells were CD45RO+, naive were CD45RA+, sorted by FACS. Study-wide results and caveats: Of resting T cell subsets, memory CD8+ had the most alloreactive clonotypes. The authors noted considerable between-person heterogeneity in alloreactive memory CD8+ cells.

The V call is TRBV20-1, the J call TRBJ2-7; D is uncertain. Sample: memory CD4+ T cells from blood. This sample's subset: CD45RO+ memory T cells. This TCR was sampled from a human donor in good health. The CDR3 loop reads CSASNNEQYF. CDR3 coding DNA: TGCAGTGCTAGTAACAACGAGCAGTACTTC.